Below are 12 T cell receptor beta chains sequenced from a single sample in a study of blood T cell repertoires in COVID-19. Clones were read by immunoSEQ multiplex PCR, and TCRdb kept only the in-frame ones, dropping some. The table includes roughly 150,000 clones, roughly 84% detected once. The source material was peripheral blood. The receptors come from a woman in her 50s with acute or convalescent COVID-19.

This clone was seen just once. CDR3 nucleotides: TGTGCCATCAGTGAGTTCCGGGAGCAAGTTGGGGTGAACACTGAAGCTTTCTTT. This translates into CAISEFREQVGVNTEAFF. This rearrangement joins TRBV10-3 to TRBJ1-1; no clear D. From germline, CDR1 is ENHRY and CDR2 SYGVKD. CDR3 size: 18 residues. V lost 1 base, J lost 0 bases, and 18 bases lay in between.

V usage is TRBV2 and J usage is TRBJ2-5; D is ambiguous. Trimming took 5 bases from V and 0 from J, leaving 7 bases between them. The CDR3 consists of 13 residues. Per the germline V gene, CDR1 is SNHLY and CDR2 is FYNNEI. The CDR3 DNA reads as TGTGCCAGCAGTCCGCGTTACCAAGAGACCCAGTACTTC. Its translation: CASSPRYQETQYF.

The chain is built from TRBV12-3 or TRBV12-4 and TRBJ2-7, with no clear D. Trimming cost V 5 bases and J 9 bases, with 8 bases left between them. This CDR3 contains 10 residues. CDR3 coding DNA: TGTGCCAGCAGTACCTATGTGCAGTACTTC. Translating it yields CASSTYVQYF.

As DNA, the CDR3 is TGTGCCAGCAGTGAAATCAGGGGAGGGCTGGTAGAGACCCAGTACTTC. Translated, it gives CASSEIRGGLVETQYF. The rearrangement links TRBV2 to TRBJ2-5, with a tentative D call TRBD2 (7 bases). Trimming took off 2 bases at V and 4 bases at J, with 17 bases between the two ends. Germline V gene lookup returns CDR1 SNHLY and CDR2 FYNNEI. The CDR3 sequence is 16 residues long.

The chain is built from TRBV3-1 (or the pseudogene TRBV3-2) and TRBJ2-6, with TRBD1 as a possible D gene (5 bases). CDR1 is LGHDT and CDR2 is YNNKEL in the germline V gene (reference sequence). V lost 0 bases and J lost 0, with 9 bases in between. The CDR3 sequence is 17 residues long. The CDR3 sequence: CASSQDPDSSGANVLTF. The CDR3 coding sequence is TGTGCCAGCAGCCAAGATCCCGACAGCTCTGGGGCCAACGTCCTGACTTTC.

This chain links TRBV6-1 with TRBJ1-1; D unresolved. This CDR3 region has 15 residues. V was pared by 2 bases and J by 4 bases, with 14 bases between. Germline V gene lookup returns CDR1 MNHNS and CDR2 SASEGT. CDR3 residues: CASSELPHRGTEAFF. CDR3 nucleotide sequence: TGTGCCAGCAGTGAACTCCCGCATCGGGGCACTGAAGCTTTCTTT.

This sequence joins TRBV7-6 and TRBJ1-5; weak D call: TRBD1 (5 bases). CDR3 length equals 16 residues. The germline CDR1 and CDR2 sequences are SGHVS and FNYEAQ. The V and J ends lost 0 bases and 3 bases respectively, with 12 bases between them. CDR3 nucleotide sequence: TGTGCCAGCAGCTTAGCGGGTGGGGCGGTCAATCAGCCCCAGCATTTT. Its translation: CASSLAGGAVNQPQHF.

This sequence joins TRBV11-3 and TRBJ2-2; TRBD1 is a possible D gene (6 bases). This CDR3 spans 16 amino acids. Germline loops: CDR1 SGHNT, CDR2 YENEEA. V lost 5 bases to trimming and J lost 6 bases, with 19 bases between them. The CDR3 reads CASSPIRGKKAGELFF. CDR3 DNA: TGTGCCAGCAGCCCGATTAGGGGGAAAAAGGCCGGGGAGCTGTTTTTT.

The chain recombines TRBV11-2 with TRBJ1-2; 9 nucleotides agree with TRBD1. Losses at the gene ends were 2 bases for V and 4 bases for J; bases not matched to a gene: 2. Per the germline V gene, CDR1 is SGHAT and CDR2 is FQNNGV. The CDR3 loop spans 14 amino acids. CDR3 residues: CASSLMTGGYGYTF. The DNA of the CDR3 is TGTGCCAGCAGCTTAATGACAGGGGGCTATGGCTACACCTTC.

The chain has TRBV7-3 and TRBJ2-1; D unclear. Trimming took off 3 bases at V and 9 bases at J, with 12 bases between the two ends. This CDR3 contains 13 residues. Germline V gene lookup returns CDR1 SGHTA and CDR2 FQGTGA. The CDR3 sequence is CASSFERRSEQFF. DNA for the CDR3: TGTGCCAGCAGCTTTGAAAGGAGAAGTGAGCAGTTCTTC.

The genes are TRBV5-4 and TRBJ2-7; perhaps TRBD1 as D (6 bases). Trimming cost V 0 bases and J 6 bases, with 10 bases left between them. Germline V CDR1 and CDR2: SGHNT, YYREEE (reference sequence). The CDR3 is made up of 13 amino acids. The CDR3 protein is CASSLDGGTEQYF. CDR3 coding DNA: TGTGCCAGCAGCTTGGATGGGGGCACCGAGCAGTACTTC.

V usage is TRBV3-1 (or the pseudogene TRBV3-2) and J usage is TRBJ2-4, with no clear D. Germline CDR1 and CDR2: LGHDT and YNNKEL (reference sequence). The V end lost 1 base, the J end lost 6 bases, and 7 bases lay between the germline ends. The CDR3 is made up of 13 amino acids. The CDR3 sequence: CASSQGPVNIQYF. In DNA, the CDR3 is TGTGCCAGCAGCCAAGGTCCGGTAAACATTCAGTACTTC.